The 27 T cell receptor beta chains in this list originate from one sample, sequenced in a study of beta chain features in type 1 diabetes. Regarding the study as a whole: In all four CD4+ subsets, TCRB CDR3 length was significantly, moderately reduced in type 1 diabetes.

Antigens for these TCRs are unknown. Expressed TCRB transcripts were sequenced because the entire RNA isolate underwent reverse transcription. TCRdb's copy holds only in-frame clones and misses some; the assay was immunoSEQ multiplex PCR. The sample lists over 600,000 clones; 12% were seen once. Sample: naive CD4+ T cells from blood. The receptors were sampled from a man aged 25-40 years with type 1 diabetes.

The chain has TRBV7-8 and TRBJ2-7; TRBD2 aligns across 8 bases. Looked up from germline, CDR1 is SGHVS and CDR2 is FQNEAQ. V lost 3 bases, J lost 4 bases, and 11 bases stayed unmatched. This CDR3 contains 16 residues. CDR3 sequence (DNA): TGTGCCAGCAGCTTGCTCCCGGGACTAGATTCTTACGAGCAGTACTTC. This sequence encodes CASSLLPGLDSYEQYF.

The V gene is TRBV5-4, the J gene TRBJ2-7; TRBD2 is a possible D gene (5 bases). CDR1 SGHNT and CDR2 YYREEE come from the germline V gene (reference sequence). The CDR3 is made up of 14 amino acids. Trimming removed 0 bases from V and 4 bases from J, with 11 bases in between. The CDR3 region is CASSLVPSRYEQYF. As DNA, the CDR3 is TGTGCCAGCAGCTTGGTACCTAGCAGATACGAGCAGTACTTC. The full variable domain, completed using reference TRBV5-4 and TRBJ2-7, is ETGVTQSPTHLIKTRGQQVTLRCSSQSGHNTVSWYQQALGQGPQFIFQYYREEENGRGNFPPRFSGLQFPNYSSELNVNALELDDSALYLCASSLVPSRYEQYFGPGTRLTVT.

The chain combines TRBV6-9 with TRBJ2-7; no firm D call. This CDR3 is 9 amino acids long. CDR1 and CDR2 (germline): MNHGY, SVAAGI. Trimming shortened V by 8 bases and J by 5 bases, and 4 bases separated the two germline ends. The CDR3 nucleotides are TGTGCCAGCCACCACGAGCAGTACTTC. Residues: CASHHEQYF.

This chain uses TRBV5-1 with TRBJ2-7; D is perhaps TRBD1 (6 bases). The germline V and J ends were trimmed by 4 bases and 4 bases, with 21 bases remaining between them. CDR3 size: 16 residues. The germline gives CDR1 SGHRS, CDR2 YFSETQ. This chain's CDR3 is CASSPTTWTVEYEQYF. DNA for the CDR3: TGCGCCAGCAGCCCAACTACGTGGACAGTAGAATACGAGCAGTACTTC.

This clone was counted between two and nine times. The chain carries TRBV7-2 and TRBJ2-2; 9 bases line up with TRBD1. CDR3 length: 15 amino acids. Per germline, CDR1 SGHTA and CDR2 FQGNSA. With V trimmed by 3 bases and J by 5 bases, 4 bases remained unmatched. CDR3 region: CASSFGQGSTGELFF. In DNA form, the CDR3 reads TGTGCCAGCAGCTTTGGACAGGGGTCGACCGGGGAGCTGTTTTTT.

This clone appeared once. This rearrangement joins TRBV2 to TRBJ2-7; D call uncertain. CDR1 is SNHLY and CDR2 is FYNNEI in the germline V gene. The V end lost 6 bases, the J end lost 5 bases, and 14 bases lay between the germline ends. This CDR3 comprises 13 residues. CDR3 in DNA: TGTGCCAGCAGATTAAGTCTCCTACACGAGCAGTACTTC. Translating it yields CASRLSLLHEQYF.

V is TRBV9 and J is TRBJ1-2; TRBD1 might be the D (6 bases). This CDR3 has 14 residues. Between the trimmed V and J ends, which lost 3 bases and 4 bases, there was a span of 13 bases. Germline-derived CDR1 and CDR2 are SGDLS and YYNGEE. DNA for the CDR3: TGTGCCAGCAGCGCCGTCGGACAGCTCTATGGCTACACCTTC. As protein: CASSAVGQLYGYTF.

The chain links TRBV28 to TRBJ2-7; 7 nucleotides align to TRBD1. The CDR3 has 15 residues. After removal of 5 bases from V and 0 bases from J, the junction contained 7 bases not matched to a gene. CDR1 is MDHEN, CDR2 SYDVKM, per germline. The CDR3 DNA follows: TGTGCCAGCAGTCGGACAGGCACCCGCTCCTACGAGCAGTACTTC. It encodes CASSRTGTRSYEQYF.

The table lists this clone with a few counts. CDR3 region: CASSLVAGAMNTEAFF. CDR3 nucleotides: TGCGCCAGCAGCTTGGTTGCGGGAGCCATGAACACTGAAGCTTTCTTT. This sequence joins TRBV5-1 and TRBJ1-1; D unclear. Per the germline V gene, CDR1 is SGHRS and CDR2 is YFSETQ. The CDR3 has 16 amino acids. With 0 bases removed from V and 0 bases from J, the gap between germline ends came to 12 bases.

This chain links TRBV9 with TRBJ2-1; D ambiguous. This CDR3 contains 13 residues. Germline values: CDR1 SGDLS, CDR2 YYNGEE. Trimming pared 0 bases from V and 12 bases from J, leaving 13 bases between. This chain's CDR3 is CASSVVGSPGQFF. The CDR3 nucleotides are TGTGCCAGCAGCGTAGTGGGCAGCCCTGGGCAGTTCTTC. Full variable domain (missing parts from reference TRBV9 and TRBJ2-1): DSGVTQTPKHLITATGQRVTLRCSPRSGDLSVYWYQQSLDQGLQFLIQYYNGEERAKGNILERFSAQQFPDLHSELNLSSLELGDSALYFCASSVVGSPGQFFGPGTRLTVL.

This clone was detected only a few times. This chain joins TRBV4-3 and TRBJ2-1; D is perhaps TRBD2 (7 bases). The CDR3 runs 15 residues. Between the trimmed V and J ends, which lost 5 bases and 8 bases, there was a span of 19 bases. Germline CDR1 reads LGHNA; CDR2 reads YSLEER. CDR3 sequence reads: CASSIQLGEGDEQFF. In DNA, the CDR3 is TGCGCCAGCAGCATCCAGCTCGGGGAGGGGGATGAGCAGTTCTTC.

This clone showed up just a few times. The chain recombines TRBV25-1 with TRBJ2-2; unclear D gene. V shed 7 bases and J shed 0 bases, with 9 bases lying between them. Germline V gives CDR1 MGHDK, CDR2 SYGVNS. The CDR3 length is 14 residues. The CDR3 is CASTPATNTGELFF. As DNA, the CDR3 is TGTGCCAGCACTCCAGCGACGAACACCGGGGAGCTGTTTTTT.

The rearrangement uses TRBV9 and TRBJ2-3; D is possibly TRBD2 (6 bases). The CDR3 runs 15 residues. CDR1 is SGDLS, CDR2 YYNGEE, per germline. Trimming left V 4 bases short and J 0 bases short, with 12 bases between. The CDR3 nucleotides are TGTGCCAGCAGCACGGGGGTCACCAGCACAGATACGCAGTATTTT. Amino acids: CASSTGVTSTDTQYF.

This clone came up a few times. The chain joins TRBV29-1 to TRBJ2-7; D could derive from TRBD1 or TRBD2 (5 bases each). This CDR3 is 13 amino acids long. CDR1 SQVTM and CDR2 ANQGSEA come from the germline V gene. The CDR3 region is CSVPGQGVYEQYF. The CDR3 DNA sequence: TGCAGTGTACCGGGGCAGGGTGTCTACGAGCAGTACTTC.

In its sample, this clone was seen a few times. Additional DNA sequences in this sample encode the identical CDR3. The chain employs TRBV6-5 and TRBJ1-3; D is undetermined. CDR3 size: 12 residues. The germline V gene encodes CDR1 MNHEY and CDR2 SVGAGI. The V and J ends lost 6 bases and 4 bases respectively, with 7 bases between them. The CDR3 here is CASSSTGNTIYF. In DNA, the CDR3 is TGTGCCAGCAGCTCTACAGGAAACACCATATATTTT.

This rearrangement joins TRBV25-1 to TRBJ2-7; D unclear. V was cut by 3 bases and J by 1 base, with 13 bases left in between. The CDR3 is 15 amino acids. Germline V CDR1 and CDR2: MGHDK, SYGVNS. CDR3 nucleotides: TGTGCCAGCAGTGAGGGCCTTCCAGGATCCTACGAGCAGTACTTC. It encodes CASSEGLPGSYEQYF.

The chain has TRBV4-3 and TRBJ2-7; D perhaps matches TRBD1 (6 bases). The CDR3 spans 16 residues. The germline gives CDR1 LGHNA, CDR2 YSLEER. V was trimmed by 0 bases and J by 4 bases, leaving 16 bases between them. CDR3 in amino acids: CASSQDGQGSSYEQYF. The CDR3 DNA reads TGCGCCAGCAGCCAAGATGGCCAGGGGAGCTCTTACGAGCAGTACTTC.

The CDR3: CASSAGPTQETQYF. For the CDR3, the DNA is TGTGCCAGCAGTGCGGGGCCCACTCAAGAGACCCAGTACTTC. This chain uses TRBV9 with TRBJ2-5; tentative D call: TRBD2 (6 bases). This CDR3 is 14 amino acids long. V gave up 5 bases and J gave up 2 bases, with 13 bases separating them. Germline-derived CDR1 and CDR2 are SGDLS and YYNGEE.

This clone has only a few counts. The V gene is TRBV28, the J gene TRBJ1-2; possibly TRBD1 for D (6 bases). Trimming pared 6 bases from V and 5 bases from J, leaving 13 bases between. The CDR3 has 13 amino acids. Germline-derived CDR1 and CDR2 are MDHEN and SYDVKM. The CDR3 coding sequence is TGTGCCAGCAGCTCCGGGACACCGTATGGCTACACCTTC. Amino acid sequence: CASSSGTPYGYTF.

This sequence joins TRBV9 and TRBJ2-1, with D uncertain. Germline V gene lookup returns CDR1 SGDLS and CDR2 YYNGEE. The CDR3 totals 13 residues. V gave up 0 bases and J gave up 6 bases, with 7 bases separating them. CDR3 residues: CASSVGSPNEQFF. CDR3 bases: TGTGCCAGCAGCGTAGGTTCCCCCAATGAGCAGTTCTTC.

CDR3 nucleotides: TGTGCCAGCAGCTTAAGCTGGGATGAAAAACTGTTTTTT. Its protein is CASSLSWDEKLFF. This chain links TRBV7-9 with TRBJ1-4; D gene ambiguous. V lost 2 bases, J lost 6 bases, and 7 bases lay in between. CDR3 length: 13 residues. Germline V gene lookup returns CDR1 SEHNR and CDR2 FQNEAQ (reference sequence).

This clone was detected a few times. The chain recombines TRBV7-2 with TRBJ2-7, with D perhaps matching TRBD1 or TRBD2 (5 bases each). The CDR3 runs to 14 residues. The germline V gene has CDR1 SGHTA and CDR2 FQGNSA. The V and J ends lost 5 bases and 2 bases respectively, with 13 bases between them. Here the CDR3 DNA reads TGTGCCAGCAGCACCGGGACGGCTACCTACGAGCAGTACTTC. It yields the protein CASSTGTATYEQYF.

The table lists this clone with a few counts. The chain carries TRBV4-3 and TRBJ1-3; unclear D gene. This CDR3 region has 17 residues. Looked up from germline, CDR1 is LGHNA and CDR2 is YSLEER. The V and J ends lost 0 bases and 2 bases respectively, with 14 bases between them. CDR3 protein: CASSQDLGGVAGNTIYF. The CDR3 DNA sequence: TGCGCCAGCAGCCAAGACTTGGGAGGAGTGGCTGGAAACACCATATATTTT.

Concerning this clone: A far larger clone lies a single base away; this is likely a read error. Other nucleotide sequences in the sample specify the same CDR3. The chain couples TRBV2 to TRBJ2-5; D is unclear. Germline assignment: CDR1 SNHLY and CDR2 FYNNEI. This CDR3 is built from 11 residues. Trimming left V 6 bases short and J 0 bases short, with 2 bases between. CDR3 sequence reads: CASSYQETQYF. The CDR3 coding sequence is TGTGCCAGCAGCTACCAAGAGACCCAGTACTTC.

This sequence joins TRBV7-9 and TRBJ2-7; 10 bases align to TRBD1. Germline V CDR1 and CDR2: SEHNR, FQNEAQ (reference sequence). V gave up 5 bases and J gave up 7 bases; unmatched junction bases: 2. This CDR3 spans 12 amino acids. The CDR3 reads CASSRQGAEQYF. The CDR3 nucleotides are TGTGCCAGCAGCCGACAGGGGGCAGAGCAGTACTTC.

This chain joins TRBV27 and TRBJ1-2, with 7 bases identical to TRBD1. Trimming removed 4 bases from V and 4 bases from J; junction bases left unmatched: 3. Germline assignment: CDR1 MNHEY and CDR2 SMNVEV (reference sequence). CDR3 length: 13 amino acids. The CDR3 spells CASSSDRAYGYTF. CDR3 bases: TGTGCCAGCAGTTCAGACAGGGCCTATGGCTACACCTTC.

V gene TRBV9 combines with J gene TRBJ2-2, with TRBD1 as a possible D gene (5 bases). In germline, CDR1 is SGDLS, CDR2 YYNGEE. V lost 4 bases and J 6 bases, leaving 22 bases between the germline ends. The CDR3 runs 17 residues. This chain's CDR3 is CASSLSPRVVGAGELFF. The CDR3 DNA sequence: TGTGCCAGCAGCCTCAGTCCCAGGGTGGTGGGTGCCGGGGAGCTGTTTTTT.